The present entry profiles one T cell receptor (beta chain) with its context. Its matching antigen is unknown. The source of the sample is a study of early stage breast cancer tumors. Study-wide background: ER+/PR+/HER2- status applied to about 70% of the 16 invasive breast tumors. Whole-study findings and limits: Commonly generated sequences made up most enriched TCRB sequences shared between patients. Compared with adjacent normal breast, tumors showed roughly 2.5-fold denser, more clonal T cells.

Each sample had two DNA replicates, approximately 0.52 ug blood or about 1.5 ug tissue. Some clones are missing from TCRdb's copy, which holds only in-frame ones; the method was immunoSEQ multiplex PCR. The sample consists of about 50,000 clones, around 83% of them appearing once. The germline CDR1 and CDR2 sequences are SGHTA and FQGNSA. V was pared by 2 bases and J by 3 bases, with 8 bases between. CDR3 size: 13 residues. The TCR originated in a person aged 50 to 59 with breast cancer. Material: blood. The rearrangement uses TRBV7-2 and TRBJ2-7; D remains ambiguous. The CDR3 sequence: CASSLSTGYEQYF. CDR3 sequence (DNA): TGTGCCAGCAGCTTATCAACGGGCTACGAGCAGTACTTC.